This section outlines one T cell receptor beta chain sequence together with its context. This entry is derived from a study of blood T cell repertoires in COVID-19. Germline V lookup: CDR1 KGHSH, CDR2 LQKENI. This CDR3 has 17 residues. J was trimmed by 7 bases and V by 0 bases; bases with no gene match: 10. Original methodology: Counts of nucleated cells, estimated from reference gene primer amplification, were obtained. Generated by immunoSEQ multiplex PCR, the TCRdb table keeps only in-frame clones and is missing some. From that table come the V and J calls and clone size; the DNA was used to work out D and trimming. The sample records approximately 360,000 clones, more than 75% being singletons.

The specimen sequenced was PBMCs or T cells enriched from blood (not recorded which). The sequence came from a man aged 35 to 55 in a cohort exposed to, infected with or recovered from COVID-19 (not recorded which). The chain recombines TRBV18 with TRBJ2-2; 8 nucleotides agree with TRBD2. CDR3 protein: CASSPPSSGRGIGELFF. Written as DNA, the CDR3 is TGTGCCAGCTCACCACCTTCCAGCGGGAGAGGGATCGGGGAGCTGTTTTTT.